This TCR beta chain originates from a study of vaccination effects on CD4 cells after COVID-19 (dated by TCRdb to 2021 to 2024). About the study as a whole: Post-vaccine samples across the study were collected a median of 72 days after the second dose, with a range of 14 to 241. Altogether, roughly 10 COVID-19 convalescent patients and several SARS-CoV-2-naive healthy vaccine recipients made up the full study. In the study, cultures from other donors were sequenced using the Oncomine TCR Beta short-read assay on an Illumina iSeq 100. In both COVID-19 convalescent patients and infection-naive vaccine recipients, the study compared SARS-CoV-2 spike-specific CD4+ TCR repertoires from before mRNA vaccination with those from after it. On the study overall, not on this receptor specifically: In healthy vaccine recipients, vaccine-induced clones were almost all SARS-CoV-2 mono-reactive, with only 1 of 255 cross-reactive with common cold coronaviruses. The study was limited by a small number of convalescent patients and lacked early post-infection timepoints. Both infection-induced and vaccine-induced clones contracted markedly at late post-vaccination timepoints, which is consistent with waning T cell responses.

With regard to this clone: There is no known antigen for this receptor. No base qualities exist here, and no much larger clone lies one base off it.

The library relied on the immunoSEQ multiplex PCR assay. DNA from the CD4+ T cells that had been cultured and isolated underwent TCR beta CDR3 sequencing. The paper's processing steps were these. Non-productive TCR sequences were removed and reads were trimmed to the CDR3 region, keeping CDR3s of at least 7 amino acids. Antigen-specific clonotypes were identified with the MANAFEST web app by comparing expansion in peptide wells against reference cultures. To count as positive, a clone had to show expansion at FDR<0.05 compared with the reference and with all other wells, an odds ratio above 5, and a frequency above 0.1% in two replicate wells. Cross-reactive clonotypes were defined as significantly expanded in SARS-CoV-2 spike wells and in at least one common cold coronavirus spike condition. CDR3 similarity was assessed by Levenshtein distance using the stringdist R package, and unrooted trees were constructed with ape in R 3.6.1. In its TCRdb copy, this immuneACCESS table keeps in-frame sequences only and misses some clones. Where compared with another copy, unresolved V genes explain less than half of these, and the others have no known cause. D and trimming were read from the DNA, whereas the V and J calls and clone size are those reported in that table. The sample table records about 69,000 clones; under 85% of these occur just once. 0.9% to 1% of the sample comes from the top ten.

To identify antigen-specific CD4+ T cell clonotypes by their expansion, the ViraFEST assay first stimulated PBMC with viral peptide pools and then applied TCR sequencing. After about 9 days of culture, CD4+ T cells were isolated with the EasySep CD4+ T cell isolation kit. Two doses of either the BNT162b2 or the mRNA-1273 mRNA SARS-CoV-2 vaccine were administered to participants. Negative nucleocapsid antibody results before and after vaccination confirmed that the healthy vaccine recipients had no prior SARS-CoV-2 infection. Each well held more than 1.5 million PBMC cultured in IMDM containing roughly 5% human AB serum, 8 to 10 IU/ml IL-2 and gentamicin, along with around 11 ug/ml peptides. Half of the culture medium was replaced with fresh IL-2-containing medium on days 3 and 7. Each peptide stimulation condition was cultured in triplicate wells unless otherwise noted. Using Ficoll-Paque Plus gradient centrifugation, PBMC were separated from whole blood and then either used fresh or cryopreserved at -140C. The overlapping peptide pools covered the spike proteins of SARS-CoV-2 as well as those of the common cold coronaviruses HCoV-NL63, HCoV-OC43 and HCoV-229E. Genomic DNA was extracted from cultured CD4+ T cells with the QIAamp micro DNA kit.

Trimming removed 0 bases from V and 0 bases from J, leaving 8 bases between the germline ends. Based on the germline V gene (reference sequence), the CDR1 and CDR2 sequences are LGHDT and YNNKEL. Measured from the cysteine to the phenylalanine, the CDR3 is 15 residues long. Only the CDR3 DNA stays, 45 bases, in frame from base 1. This clonotype was sampled from a human donor who received a COVID-19 vaccine. The rearranged segments are TRBV3-1 (or the pseudogene TRBV3-2) and TRBJ1-1, with the D gene call left open. This material consisted of CD4+ T cells from PBMCs cultured with HCoV-OC43 spike peptides, taken after COVID-19 vaccination. The meaning of the sample's cell subset or site label: HCoV-OC43 spike overlapping peptide pool stimulation. The sequence in DNA is TGTGCCAGCAGCCAAGATCCCCCTCTGAACACTGAAGCTTTCTTT. The encoded protein is CASSQDPPLNTEAFF.